Following are 21 T cell receptor beta chains from one sample sequenced in a study of shared clonotypes between healthy human individuals. Data came from immunoSEQ multiplex PCR; TCRdb stores just in-frame clones and leaves some out. Found here are around 1.4 million clones, 98% of them singletons; the top ten hold approximately 0.4%. Sequencing input: naive CD4+ T cells sorted from blood. Subset: CD45RA+ positively selected. These receptor sequences come from a young man in good health.

The chain joins TRBV19 to TRBJ1-5; D is uncertain. The germline V gene has CDR1 LNHDA and CDR2 SQIVND (reference sequence). This CDR3 comprises 15 residues. V was pared by 3 bases and J by 2 bases, with 11 bases between. In DNA form, the CDR3 reads TGTGCCAGTAGTATTATGGCCCGGGGCAATCAGCCCCAGCATTTT. Residues: CASSIMARGNQPQHF.

This clone is a singleton in its sample. The chain links TRBV7-2 to TRBJ1-1, with 7 bases matching TRBD1. Germline CDR1 is SGHTA and CDR2 is FQGNSA. Unmatched junction bases numbered 8, after V lost 5 bases and J lost 2 bases. This CDR3 has 15 amino acids. The CDR3 coding sequence is TGTGCCAGCAGCCTCACAGGGACAGACAACACTGAAGCTTTCTTT. Protein sequence: CASSLTGTDNTEAFF.

V and J are TRBV5-1 and TRBJ2-7; perhaps TRBD1 as D (5 bases). Germline CDR1 is SGHRS and CDR2 is YFSETQ. V lost 0 bases, J lost 2 bases, and 9 bases lay in between. The CDR3 is 14 residues long. CDR3 amino acids: CASSLVQATYEQYF. In DNA form, the CDR3 reads TGCGCCAGCAGCTTGGTACAGGCTACCTACGAGCAGTACTTC.

The V call is TRBV7-9, the J call TRBJ2-2, with 13 bases lining up with TRBD2. V shed 4 bases and J 1 base; nucleotides not matched to a gene: 9. The CDR3 is made up of 19 amino acids. In germline, CDR1 is SEHNR, CDR2 FQNEAQ (reference sequence). The CDR3 DNA follows: TGTGCCAGCAGCTCCATAACTAGCGGGAGGGCCCTGAACACCGGGGAGCTGTTTTTT. Its translation is CASSSITSGRALNTGELFF.

The V and J genes are TRBV6-6 and TRBJ1-2; D remains ambiguous. Germline lookup yields CDR1 MNHNY and CDR2 SVGAGI (reference sequence). The CDR3 is made up of 15 amino acids. V lost 5 bases and J lost 5, with 18 bases in between. The CDR3 sequence is CASSAGRGGYYGYTF. CDR3 bases: TGTGCCAGCAGTGCCGGGCGCGGAGGATATTATGGCTACACCTTC.

This chain uses TRBV11-3 with TRBJ1-2; 10 bases map to TRBD1. Trimming at V came to 6 bases and at J to 6 bases, leaving 10 bases not matched to a gene. This CDR3 region has 15 residues. Germline CDR1 SGHNT, CDR2 YENEEA. The CDR3 here is CASSSHDRGLDGYTF. DNA of the CDR3: TGTGCCAGCAGTAGCCACGACAGGGGGCTTGATGGCTACACCTTC.

This rearrangement joins TRBV7-9 to TRBJ2-7; tentatively, D is TRBD2 (6 bases). Trimming left V 7 bases short and J 7 bases short, with 20 bases between. The CDR3 has 14 residues. Looked up from germline, CDR1 is SEHNR and CDR2 is FQNEAQ (reference sequence). The CDR3 loop is CASTSAGSTGEQYF. The DNA of the CDR3 is TGTGCCAGCACCTCGGCGGGGAGTACAGGAGAGCAGTACTTC.

The rearrangement uses TRBV5-4 and TRBJ1-1, with D unresolved. The V and J ends lost 0 bases and 1 base respectively, with 13 bases between them. Per the germline V gene, CDR1 is SGHNT and CDR2 is YYREEE (reference sequence). There are 16 residues in the CDR3. The CDR3: CASSLGSVRENTEAFF. The CDR3 coding sequence is TGTGCCAGCAGCTTGGGAAGCGTTAGGGAGAACACTGAAGCTTTCTTT.

For this clone: The junction differs from germline at one of its ends, possibly a read error. The V call is TRBV7-7, the J call TRBJ2-3, with a tentative D call TRBD1 (5 bases). Germline V gene lookup returns CDR1 SSHAT and CDR2 FNYEAQ (reference sequence). The CDR3 is made up of 13 amino acids. The CDR3 nucleotides read TGTGCTAGCAGCTTAGGGGAAGGAGATACGCAGTATTTT. Its translation: CASSLGEGDTQYF.

V gene TRBV5-1 combines with J gene TRBJ2-5; 9 bases are a match to TRBD2. From germline, CDR1 is SGHRS and CDR2 YFSETQ. The CDR3 runs 16 residues. The junction had 14 bases not matched to a gene; V was cut back by 4 bases and J by 7 bases. CDR3 in DNA: TGCGCCAGCAGCCGTGGAGCGGGAGGCCCCCACGGGACCCAGTACTTC. It is translated as CASSRGAGGPHGTQYF.

The rearrangement joins TRBV9 to TRBJ2-1, with D maybe TRBD2 (6 bases). The germline gives CDR1 SGDLS, CDR2 YYNGEE. The CDR3 length is 16 residues. The V end was cut by 4 bases, the J end by 4 bases, with 18 bases between. The CDR3 nucleotides read TGTGCCAGCAGCCCCCGGACGCTGGGGGGTTACAATGAGCAGTTCTTC. Its protein is CASSPRTLGGYNEQFF.

Here the CDR3 reads CASSYGQGFTEAFF. CDR3 DNA sequence: TGTGCCAGCAGCTACGGACAGGGGTTCACTGAAGCTTTCTTT. The rearrangement uses TRBV5-4 and TRBJ1-1; 9 bases fit TRBD1. The CDR3 extends over 14 amino acids. Losses at the gene ends were 3 bases for V and 4 bases for J; bases not matched to a gene: 4. Germline assignment: CDR1 SGHNT and CDR2 YYREEE (reference sequence). The entire variable domain, with the rest obtained from reference TRBV5-4 and TRBJ1-1, is as follows: ETGVTQSPTHLIKTRGQQVTLRCSSQSGHNTVSWYQQALGQGPQFIFQYYREEENGRGNFPPRFSGLQFPNYSSELNVNALELDDSALYLCASSYGQGFTEAFFGQGTRLTVV.

The chain employs TRBV2 and TRBJ1-2, with D tentatively TRBD1 (6 bases). The V and J ends lost 8 bases and 7 bases respectively, with 26 bases between them. The CDR3 extends over 16 amino acids. Germline assignment: CDR1 SNHLY and CDR2 FYNNEI. CDR3: CASWGADPSAAGGYTF. The CDR3 DNA follows: TGTGCCAGCTGGGGGGCGGATCCCTCGGCGGCGGGTGGCTACACCTTC.

Remarks on this clone: The same CDR3 also results from other DNA sequences found in this sample. V and J are TRBV18 and TRBJ1-1; D might be TRBD1 (5 bases). Trimming removed 0 bases from V and 3 bases from J, with 5 bases in between. The germline V gene encodes CDR1 KGHSH and CDR2 LQKENI. There are 13 residues in the CDR3. The CDR3 coding sequence is TGTGCCAGCTCACCACCAGGGGACACTGAAGCTTTCTTT. It yields the protein CASSPPGDTEAFF. Filled out from reference TRBV18 and TRBJ1-1, the complete variable domain reads NAGVMQNPRHLVRRRGQEARLRCSPMKGHSHVYWYRQLPEEGLKFMVYLQKENIIDESGMPKERFSAEFPKEGPSILRIQQVVRGDSAAYFCASSPPGDTEAFFGQGTRLTVV.

Only one count was recorded for this clone. The chain joins TRBV9 to TRBJ1-4, with 7 bases that match TRBD1. V lost 4 bases and J lost 0; bases outside the gene matches: 3. The CDR3 loop spans 15 amino acids. Germline V gene data show CDR1 as SGDLS and CDR2 as YYNGEE. As DNA, the CDR3 is TGTGCCAGCAGCCCCCAGGGGGCAACTAATGAAAAACTGTTTTTT. Amino acid sequence: CASSPQGATNEKLFF. Complete variable domain (other parts from reference TRBV9 and TRBJ1-4): DSGVTQTPKHLITATGQRVTLRCSPRSGDLSVYWYQQSLDQGLQFLIQYYNGEERAKGNILERFSAQQFPDLHSELNLSSLELGDSALYFCASSPQGATNEKLFFGSGTQLSVL.

This clone appeared a single time. The chain employs TRBV6-4 and TRBJ1-2, with 8 positions matching TRBD1. This CDR3 is 14 amino acids long. V lost 4 bases and J lost 8; bases outside the gene matches: 9. Germline V CDR1 and CDR2: MRHNA, SNTAGT. CDR3 nucleotide sequence: TGTGCCAGCAGTGCCACGACAGGGGCTGGGGGCTACACCTTC. It specifies CASSATTGAGGYTF.

The chain combines TRBV19 with TRBJ1-5, with D possibly matching TRBD1 (5 bases). Looked up from germline, CDR1 is LNHDA and CDR2 is SQIVND (reference sequence). The CDR3 has 15 amino acids. Trimming left V 4 bases short and J 1 base short, with 11 bases between. CDR3 residues: CASSRRGNSNQPQHF. CDR3 DNA: TGTGCCAGTAGTAGAAGGGGTAACAGCAATCAGCCCCAGCATTTT.

The chain carries TRBV18 and TRBJ2-3; unclear D gene. V shed 0 bases and J shed 10 bases, with 11 bases lying between them. Germline lookup yields CDR1 KGHSH and CDR2 LQKENI. CDR3 length equals 13 residues. CDR3 amino acids: CASSPPPPESQYF. Written as DNA, the CDR3 is TGTGCCAGCTCACCACCTCCCCCGGAGTCGCAGTATTTT. The complete variable domain, with remaining parts taken from reference TRBV18 and TRBJ2-3, reads NAGVMQNPRHLVRRRGQEARLRCSPMKGHSHVYWYRQLPEEGLKFMVYLQKENIIDESGMPKERFSAEFPKEGPSILRIQQVVRGDSAAYFCASSPPPPESQYFGPGTRLTVL.

The gene calls are TRBV19 and TRBJ1-4, with D unclear. V was cut by 0 bases and J by 14 bases, with 10 bases left in between. Germline V gives CDR1 LNHDA, CDR2 SQIVND (reference sequence). The CDR3 consists of 12 residues. This CDR3 is CASSIDPRKLFF. The CDR3 DNA is TGTGCCAGTAGTATAGATCCTAGGAAGCTGTTTTTT.

The chain is built from TRBV7-8 and TRBJ2-5; D is perhaps TRBD1 or TRBD2 (5 bases each). Trimming stripped 5 bases from V and 2 bases from J, with 9 bases between. This CDR3 is 13 amino acids long. Germline assignment: CDR1 SGHVS and CDR2 FQNEAQ. The CDR3 bases are TGTGCCAGCAGCACCGGGGCTCAAGAGACCCAGTACTTC. It is translated as CASSTGAQETQYF.

The V and J genes are TRBV18 and TRBJ2-7; 13 nucleotides align to TRBD2. Germline V CDR1 and CDR2: KGHSH, LQKENI. This CDR3 has 18 amino acids. Trimming took 3 bases from V and 1 from J; bases not matched to a gene: 9. Written as DNA, the CDR3 is TGTGCCAGCTCACCGAACCCCGGGACTAGCGGGATTTCCTACGAGCAGTACTTC. Protein product: CASSPNPGTSGISYEQYF.